This T cell receptor (beta chain) was identified in a study of blood T cell repertoires in COVID-19. TCRdb's copy holds only in-frame clones and misses some; the assay was immunoSEQ multiplex PCR. The sample holds over 45,000 clones, around 83% seen once. Sequencing was done on a sample of peripheral blood. This TCR derives from a woman aged 55-70 years with acute or convalescent COVID-19.

The CDR3 DNA is TGCGCCAGCAGCCAAGCCCAGTTAGACTTCTCTGGAAACACCATATATTTT. The encoded protein is CASSQAQLDFSGNTIYF. The chain recombines TRBV4-1 with TRBJ1-3; D gene ambiguous. Trimming took off 1 base at V and 0 bases at J, with 13 bases between the two ends. Per the germline V gene, CDR1 is MGHRA and CDR2 is YSYEKL. The CDR3 has 17 amino acids.